This T cell receptor (beta chain) was recorded in a study of T-cell memory formation after mild COVID-19. This clonotype came up many times. TCRdb itself ran the 5' RACE reads through MiXCR, one entry per CDR3 protein. The repertoire holds 100,000 to 150,000 distinct CDR3 sequences, with approximately 5.9% as singletons. Trimming removed 5 bases from V and 2 bases from J; junction bases left unmatched: 6. This CDR3 is built from 15 residues. V gene TRBV12-3 or TRBV12-4 combines with J gene TRBJ1-3, with TRBD1 matching over 7 bases. The clonotype was recovered from an adult woman who had mild COVID-19 (a few samples of this study predate the infection). Cell type and time point are not known. The sequencing sample was made of PBMCs or a T cell subset sorted from them (not recorded which). Here the CDR3 DNA reads TGTGCCAGCAGTCCAGGGGGGGGTGCTGGAAACACCATATATTTT. As protein: CASSPGGGAGNTIYF.